These 16 T cell receptor beta chains were sequenced from one sample in a study of cytotoxic CD8 clonotypes in ibrutinib-treated CLL. The method was immunoSEQ multiplex PCR; TCRdb's version includes in-frame clones alone and lacks a portion of them. The sample holds 150,000 to 250,000 clones, around three quarters seen once. The sample was PBMCs, taken after 24 months of ibrutinib treatment. These receptors were collected from a human donor with chronic lymphocytic leukemia.

This clone was counted a single time. The chain combines TRBV15 with TRBJ1-5; D is undetermined. Trimming took off 0 bases at V and 4 bases at J, with 7 bases between the two ends. Germline values: CDR1 LNHNV, CDR2 YYDKDF (reference sequence). The CDR3 length is 14 residues. The DNA for the CDR3 is TGTGCCACCAGCAGAGATAATGGGAATCAGCCCCAGCATTTT. It specifies CATSRDNGNQPQHF.

The J gene is TRBJ1-4, the V gene TRBV21-1; TRBD1, the table's D call, lacks a check against the DNA. TRBV21-1 is given as a pseudogene. The CDR3 is 17 residues long. CDR3 sequence (DNA): TGTGCCAGCAGCAATTGGGGGTGGACAGCTGTTATTGAAAAACTGTTTTTT. It yields the protein CASSNWGWTAVIEKLFF.

Only one count was recorded for this clone. The gene calls are TRBV6-5 and TRBJ2-1; D remains unclear. Germline V gene sequence: CDR1 MNHEY, CDR2 SVGAGI. V was cut by 6 bases and J by 6 bases, with 9 bases left in between. This CDR3 has 12 residues. As DNA, the CDR3 is TGTGCCAGCAGCCGACTGTCCAATGAGCAGTTCTTC. Translated, it gives CASSRLSNEQFF.

In its sample, this clone was seen a few times. The rearrangement uses TRBV18 and TRBJ1-1, with D tentatively TRBD1 (5 bases). Trimming removed 2 bases at V and 1 base at J, with 11 bases between. Germline CDR1 reads KGHSH; CDR2 reads LQKENI. This CDR3 is built from 15 residues. CDR3 residues: CASSPLTAKNTEAFF. The CDR3 region has the DNA TGTGCCAGCTCACCATTGACAGCTAAGAACACTGAAGCTTTCTTT.

The rearrangement joins TRBV19 to TRBJ2-3; D gene unclear. Trimming took 8 bases from V and 2 from J, leaving 11 bases between them. Germline CDR1 and CDR2: LNHDA and SQIVND (reference sequence). The CDR3 has 13 residues. The CDR3 coding sequence is TGTGCCAGTTATTCCGGATCCACAGATACGCAGTATTTT. Encoded protein: CASYSGSTDTQYF.

The chain links TRBV21-1 to TRBJ2-7; the listed D gene, TRBD1, was not tested against the DNA. TRBV21-1 represents a pseudogene. This CDR3 has 14 amino acids. The CDR3 reads CASSSGTDPDEQYF. The CDR3 coding sequence is TGTGCCAGCAGCTCTGGGACAGACCCTGACGAGCAGTACTTC.

CDR3 sequence: CAWGLTANTEAFF. CDR3 sequence (DNA): TGTGCCTGGGGTTTGACAGCGAACACTGAAGCTTTCTTT. V and J are TRBV30 and TRBJ1-1; D is perhaps TRBD1 (5 bases). Looked up from germline, CDR1 is GTSNPN and CDR2 is SVGIG (reference sequence). V was clipped by 5 bases and J by 1 base, with 11 bases between them. The CDR3 is 13 amino acids.

The rearrangement links TRBV6-1 to TRBJ2-7, with 12 bases lining up with TRBD1. The ends lost 4 bases at V and 5 bases at J; junction bases unmatched: 6. The length of the CDR3 is 15 residues. Germline lookup yields CDR1 MNHNS and CDR2 SASEGT. CDR3 coding DNA: TGTGCCAGCAGTGTTGGGGACAGGGGGCGCAACGAGCAGTACTTC. This gives the protein CASSVGDRGRNEQYF.

V and J are TRBV5-1 and TRBJ2-2, with D unresolved. This CDR3 contains 14 residues. The V end was cut by 4 bases, the J end by 0 bases, with 7 bases between. In germline, CDR1 is SGHRS, CDR2 YFSETQ. CDR3 bases: TGCGCCAGCAGCCCGGAAGCGAACACCGGGGAGCTGTTTTTT. It specifies CASSPEANTGELFF.

This chain connects TRBV7-2 to TRBJ2-3, with TRBD2 matching over 12 bases. Germline trimming cut 5 bases from V and 1 base from J; bases unmatched to any gene: 4. The germline CDR1 and CDR2 sequences are SGHTA and FQGNSA. This CDR3 has 16 residues. CDR3 nucleotide sequence: TGTGCCAGCAGCCGCAGGACTAGCGGGGGCACAGATACGCAGTATTTT. Amino acids: CASSRRTSGGTDTQYF. Looking up the rest from reference TRBV7-2 and TRBJ2-3 gives the full variable domain: GAGVSQSPSNKVTEKGKDVELRCDPISGHTALYWYRQSLGQGLEFLIYFQGNSAPDKSGLPSDRFSAERTGGSVSTLTIQRTQQEDSAVYLCASSRRTSGGTDTQYFGPGTRLTVL.

The rearrangement uses TRBV5-1 and TRBJ2-7; 8 nucleotides align to TRBD1. Looked up from germline, CDR1 is SGHRS and CDR2 is YFSETQ. V was pared by 4 bases and J by 4 bases, with 7 bases of the junction left unmatched. This CDR3 has 14 amino acids. The CDR3 spells CASSPDRGEYEQYF. CDR3 DNA: TGCGCCAGCAGCCCCGACAGGGGAGAATACGAGCAGTACTTC.

The chain has TRBV6-1 and TRBJ1-2; no clear D. This CDR3 has 16 residues. The germline gives CDR1 MNHNS, CDR2 SASEGT. Trimming took 0 bases from V and 3 from J, leaving 14 bases between them. This CDR3 reads CASSEASGFRYYGYTF. CDR3 DNA sequence: TGTGCCAGCAGTGAAGCGTCGGGGTTTAGATACTATGGCTACACCTTC.

V usage is TRBV5-1 and J usage is TRBJ2-2, with D perhaps TRBD1 (5 bases). Trimming cost V 2 bases and J 7 bases, with 12 bases left between them. The CDR3 contains 14 residues. Per germline, CDR1 SGHRS and CDR2 YFSETQ. CDR3 sequence reads: CASSFNGAGGELFF. The CDR3 nucleotides are TGCGCCAGCAGCTTTAATGGGGCCGGCGGGGAGCTGTTTTTT.

In this sample, this clone turned up a few times. The chain combines TRBV14 with TRBJ2-1; 13 bases line up with TRBD2. After removal of 0 bases from V and 15 bases from J, the junction contained 8 bases not matched to a gene. The CDR3 has 15 residues. Germline lookup yields CDR1 SGHDN and CDR2 FVKESK. CDR3 region: CASSQEIGLAGDRFF. The CDR3 DNA is TGTGCCAGCAGCCAAGAAATAGGACTAGCGGGAGATCGGTTCTTC.

A few counts support this clone. V usage is TRBV15 and J usage is TRBJ2-7, with 7 bases aligning to TRBD2. J was trimmed by 3 bases and V by 1 base; bases with no gene match: 12. Germline CDR1 LNHNV, CDR2 YYDKDF (reference sequence). This CDR3 is built from 17 residues. The CDR3 reads CATSRALAGRGYYEQYF. The CDR3 DNA sequence: TGTGCCACCAGCAGAGCTTTAGCGGGCCGTGGGTACTACGAGCAGTACTTC. The full variable domain, with the rest looked up from reference TRBV15 and TRBJ2-7, is DAMVIQNPRYQVTQFGKPVTLSCSQTLNHNVMYWYQQKSSQAPKLLFHYYDKDFNNEADTPDNFQSRRPNTSFCFLDIRSPGLGDTAMYLCATSRALAGRGYYEQYFGPGTRLTVT.

The DNA for the CDR3 is TGTGCCACCAGCAGAGATGAGACTGGGGCGGATTGGGAGACCCAGTACTTC. Amino acids: CATSRDETGADWETQYF. V is TRBV15 and J is TRBJ2-5; tentatively, D is TRBD1 (5 bases). Trimming shortened V by 0 bases and J by 5 bases, and 19 bases separated the two germline ends. The CDR3 is made up of 17 amino acids. Per germline, CDR1 LNHNV and CDR2 YYDKDF (reference sequence). Complete variable domain (other parts from reference TRBV15 and TRBJ2-5): DAMVIQNPRYQVTQFGKPVTLSCSQTLNHNVMYWYQQKSSQAPKLLFHYYDKDFNNEADTPDNFQSRRPNTSFCFLDIRSPGLGDTAMYLCATSRDETGADWETQYFGPGTRLLVL.